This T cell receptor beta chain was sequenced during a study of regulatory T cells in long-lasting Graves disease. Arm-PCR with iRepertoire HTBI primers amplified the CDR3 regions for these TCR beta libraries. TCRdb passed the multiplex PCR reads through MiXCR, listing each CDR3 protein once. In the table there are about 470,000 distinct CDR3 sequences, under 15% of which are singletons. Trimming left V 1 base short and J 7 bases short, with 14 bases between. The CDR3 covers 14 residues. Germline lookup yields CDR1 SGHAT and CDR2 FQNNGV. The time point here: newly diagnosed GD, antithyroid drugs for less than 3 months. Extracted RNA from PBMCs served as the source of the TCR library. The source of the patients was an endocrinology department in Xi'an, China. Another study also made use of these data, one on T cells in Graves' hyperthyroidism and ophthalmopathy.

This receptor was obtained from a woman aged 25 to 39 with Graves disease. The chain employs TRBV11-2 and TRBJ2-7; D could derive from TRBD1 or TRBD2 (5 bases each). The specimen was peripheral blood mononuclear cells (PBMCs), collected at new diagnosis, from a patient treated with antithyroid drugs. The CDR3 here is CASSLVQGRGEQYF. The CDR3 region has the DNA TGTGCCAGCAGCTTAGTCCAGGGCCGGGGTGAGCAGTACTTC. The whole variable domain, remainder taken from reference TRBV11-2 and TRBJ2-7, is EAGVAQSPRYKIIEKRQSVAFWCNPISGHATLYWYQQILGQGPKLLIQFQNNGVVDDSQLPKDRFSAERLKGVDSTLKIQPAKLEDSAVYLCASSLVQGRGEQYFGPGTRLTVT.